The 10 T cell receptor beta chains given below trace back to one sample, sequenced in a study of graft-versus-host responses after intestinal transplantation. Generated by immunoSEQ multiplex PCR, the TCRdb table keeps only in-frame clones and is missing some. The table has about 30,000 clones, approximately 93% seen once. The sample in question was PBMCs, obtained about 65 days after intestinal transplant. All receptors derive from a human patient who received an intestinal transplant, so some T cells may come from the graft donor.

The gene calls are TRBV7-2 and TRBJ2-2; D remains ambiguous. The CDR3 runs to 11 residues. The germline V gene encodes CDR1 SGHTA and CDR2 FQGNSA. V lost 3 bases, J lost 9 bases, and 5 bases lay in between. CDR3 in DNA: TGTGCCAGCAGCTTTCGCAGGGAGCTGTTTTTT. This gives the protein CASSFRRELFF.

The chain is built from TRBV28 and TRBJ2-6; a weak D match, TRBD1 (6 bases). Germline CDR1 and CDR2: MDHEN and SYDVKM. CDR3 length: 18 amino acids. Trimming removed 3 bases at V and 0 bases at J, with 15 bases between. Written as DNA, the CDR3 is TGTGCCAGCAGTTTCTTCTGGACAGACCTCTCTGGGGCCAACGTCCTGACTTTC. Encoded protein: CASSFFWTDLSGANVLTF.

The CDR3 is CASSYGGIVSGNEQFF. The CDR3 DNA sequence: TGTGCCAGCAGTTACGGGGGTATAGTCTCGGGAAATGAGCAGTTCTTC. This sequence joins TRBV6-5 and TRBJ2-1; the D gene could be TRBD1 or TRBD2 (5 bases each). CDR1 is MNHEY and CDR2 is SVGAGI in the germline V gene. This CDR3 contains 16 residues. Trimming pared 2 bases from V and 7 bases from J, leaving 18 bases between.

This chain connects TRBV7-6 to TRBJ1-1; 10 bases align to TRBD1. The CDR3 length is 16 residues. Germline V CDR1 and CDR2: SGHVS, FNYEAQ. V shed 5 bases and J 1 base; nucleotides not matched to a gene: 7. Here the CDR3 DNA reads TGTGCCAGCAGCCCGGACAGGGGGGGGGAGAACACTGAAGCTTTCTTT. The encoded protein is CASSPDRGGENTEAFF.

This chain connects TRBV28 to TRBJ2-7; a weak D match, TRBD2 (6 bases). The germline V and J ends were trimmed by 3 bases and 0 bases, with 33 bases remaining between them. This CDR3 has 22 amino acids. CDR1 and CDR2 from the germline V gene are MDHEN and SYDVKM. The CDR3 region has the DNA TGTGCCAGCAGTTTTTTCTTCCCGGTCGTATTTTTAGCGGAGGATAACTCCTACGAGCAGTACTTC. The encoded protein is CASSFFFPVVFLAEDNSYEQYF.

V gene TRBV2 combines with J gene TRBJ2-7; 11 bases align to TRBD2. Germline CDR1 is SNHLY and CDR2 is FYNNEI. The CDR3 length is 16 residues. After removal of 2 bases from V and 6 bases from J, the junction contained 9 bases not matched to a gene. The CDR3 sequence is CASSEPLAGGPGEQYF. CDR3 nucleotide sequence: TGTGCCAGCAGTGAACCTCTAGCGGGAGGACCGGGCGAGCAGTACTTC.

The chain employs TRBV6-1 and TRBJ2-2; 7 nucleotides agree with TRBD2. V lost 3 bases to trimming and J lost 5 bases; unmatched junction nucleotides: 3. This CDR3 has 14 residues. The germline gives CDR1 MNHNS, CDR2 SASEGT. CDR3 DNA: TGTGCCAGCAGTGAGCGGGGGAGAACCGGGGAGCTGTTTTTT. The encoded protein is CASSERGRTGELFF.

This clone occurred once. The genes are TRBV19 and TRBJ1-5; TRBD1 might be the D (5 bases). This CDR3 spans 15 amino acids. CDR1 is LNHDA, CDR2 SQIVND, per germline (reference sequence). Trimming cost V 1 base and J 5 bases, with 12 bases left between them. The CDR3, as DNA: TGTGCCAGTAGTATAGGCGGGGCTCAGCATCAGCCCCAGCATTTT. Its translation: CASSIGGAQHQPQHF.

This chain connects TRBV11-2 to TRBJ2-1, with 13 bases lining up with TRBD2. V gave up 5 bases and J gave up 8 bases; unmatched junction bases: 3. This CDR3 spans 14 amino acids. Germline V gives CDR1 SGHAT, CDR2 FQNNGV. The CDR3 coding sequence is TGTGCCAGCAGCGGACTAGCGGGGGAACATGAGCAGTTCTTC. Its translation is CASSGLAGEHEQFF.

The rearrangement links TRBV29-1 to TRBJ2-5, with TRBD1 matching 7 bases. V dropped 7 bases and J dropped 2; count of bases not matched to a gene: 13. The germline V gene encodes CDR1 SQVTM and CDR2 ANQGSEA. This CDR3 is 15 amino acids long. CDR3 residues: CSGTFRDSVQETQYF. The CDR3, as DNA: TGCAGCGGAACCTTTCGGGACAGCGTACAAGAGACCCAGTACTTC. The whole variable domain, filled in from reference TRBV29-1 and TRBJ2-5, reads SAVISQKPSRDICQRGTSLTIQCQVDSQVTMMFWYRQQPGQSLTLIATANQGSEATYESGFVIDKFPISRPNLTFSTLTVSNMSPEDSSIYLCSGTFRDSVQETQYFGPGTRLLVL.